This record concerns one T cell receptor beta chain sequence. Its recognized antigen is unknown. No much larger clonotype is one base removed from it; base qualities were not supplied. The cohort consisted of 670 or so healthy bone marrow donors. Cohort members were all nominally healthy when sampled, although unrecorded immune exposures were likely present. The donor tested CMV seropositive and was one of the 289 seropositive cohort members. Each donor provided a peripheral blood sample, and peripheral blood mononuclear cells were used for TCR beta sequencing. The Qiagen DNeasy Blood Extraction Kit was used to extract genomic DNA from the blood cell samples. Libraries were made using the immunoSEQ multiplex PCR assay. The multiplex PCR relied on a mix of 60 forward primers for TCR Vbeta segments and 13 reverse primers for TCR Jbeta segments. The CDR3 region of rearranged TCR beta genes was amplified from genomic DNA with a multiplex PCR assay. On the Illumina HiSeq System, the amplified TCR beta libraries were sequenced as 87-base-pair reads. The source study handled its data this way. Across the 500 to 750 repertoires, a later analysis counted roughly 84 million unique TCR beta chains, approximately 12 million of which were shared by at least two donors. Raw reads were error-corrected and collapsed into unique sequences with a nearest-neighbor algorithm that merged closely related sequences to remove PCR and sequencing errors. V, D and J gene segments were assigned by aligning CDR3 sequences to IMGT reference sequences. For a sequence to be retained, a match of at least six nucleotides to both a V gene segment and a J gene segment was required. A rearrangement was called productive if the CDR3 had no stop codons and remained in frame with V and J, and every other rearrangement was called non-productive. CDR3 was defined by IMGT convention, running from the second conserved V-encoded cysteine to the conserved J-encoded phenylalanine. The earlier analysis of roughly 590 of the donors excluded sequences that lacked an unambiguous match to a single V gene segment. An earlier analysis of almost 600 of the donors classified V segments as functional when productive rearrangements were above 56.7% and as segregating when the standard deviation between donors was above 5%. To diagnose cytomegalovirus status from the catalog of TCR beta chain sequences, a statistical classification framework was built. V and J gene assignment, in a later analysis, came from comparing TCR nucleotide sequences with IMGT/GENE-DB human TR gene sequences. Using the TCRdist pipeline, a later analysis assigned CDR3 sequences along with most-parsimonious VDJ recombination scenarios. In a later analysis, each TCR beta chain was defined by its CDR3 amino acid sequence together with its V-gene family, and reads lacking a unique V-gene family were excluded. A later analysis removed roughly 590 highly shared, low-generation-probability nucleotide sequences to deal with suspected cross-contamination and a sequencing artifact. In a later analysis, a clonal expansion index was calculated for each public chain from normalized within-repertoire ranks of inferred template counts. In a later analysis, generation probabilities were computed using a VDJ recombination model fitted to out-of-frame rearrangements, and the results were checked against IGoR. Hypergeometric tests were used in a later analysis to score TCR-TCR, TCR-HLA and TCR-CMV co-occurrence, with a repertoire-size bias correction applied to the TCR pairs. False discovery rates were estimated in a later analysis by permuting HLA or CMV assignments 20 times. In a later analysis, co-occurring TCRs were grouped using DBSCAN, and TCRdist sequence similarity was added for clustering within HLA-allele-positive subsets. Co-occurrence clustering excluded repertoires with fewer than 30,000 or more than 120,000 public chains, plus five with anomalous nucleotide sharing. Drawn from immuneACCESS, this table holds only the in-frame rearrangements with V and J called that TCRdb kept. Clones are partly lost; checked studies trace under half to an unresolved V gene and leave the rest unexplained. V and J calls and clone size are those listed in that table; D and trimming were worked out from the DNA. The sample table contains about 200,000 clones; only one count was recorded for 82% of them. 5.5% to 7.5% of the sample rests with the top ten.

Inclusive of the bounding cysteine and phenylalanine, the CDR3 is 12 residues long. The kept DNA is CDR3 alone, 36 bases in frame from the first base. V loses 9 bases at its end and J loses 4 bases; junction bases beyond the gene matches: 1. CDR1 and CDR2 (SNHLY, FYNNEI) derive from the germline V gene. The source of the sample is a study of cytomegalovirus exposure and HLA in healthy donors (dated by TCRdb to 2017 to 2019). In terms of the full investigation: In an earlier analysis of approximately 500 of the donors, approximately 300 Gb of sequence data and 95 million to 130 million unique TCR beta sequences from about 179 million T cells were reported. The study profiled the T cell repertoires of 550 to 700 subjects by immunosequencing and related them to cytomegalovirus serostatus. Approximately 330 gigabases of sequencing data and tens of millions of unique TCR sequences made up an early release that covered approximately 700 HLA-typed donors. Every discovery cohort repertoire had been produced on one sequencing platform. The study aimed to test whether signatures of past pathogen exposure could be identified by cataloging public T cell receptors. A separate validation cohort of roughly 110 different subjects was used in addition to the approximately 640-subject first cohort. In an earlier analysis of 587 of the donors, high-throughput TCR beta sequencing was used to judge whether each TCR beta V gene segment behaved as functional or pseudogenic. The number of typed donors differed by locus: about 620-630 for A, B, C, DRB1 and DQB1; roughly 510 for DQA1; some 610 for DPA1; and 450 to 480 for DPB1. The genetic ancestry cluster associated with self-reported Caucasian donors included 80% to 90% of the approximately 430 genotyped donors. Genome-wide SNP genotypes for about 65% of the roughly 670 donors were used in a later genetic analysis, which treated that subset as a discovery cohort. The later analysis used no new phenotypic data to find candidate immune exposures, relying instead on TCR beta sequences and their occurrence across donors. High-throughput TCR immunosequencing, statistical association of individual TCRs with disease status, and machine learning were combined to predict cytomegalovirus infection status. Donor age, sex, ethnicity and CMV serostatus were compiled alongside the repertoire data. HLA typing included class I and class II loci at four-digit resolution. Among several hundred genotyped donors of the cohort, an average of around 250,000 unique TCR beta nucleotide sequences was sequenced per donor, of which about 20% were non-productive. A later analysis re-examined previously published TCR beta repertoires from over 500 donors and added high-resolution HLA genotyping to investigate patterns of TCR occurrence. Four to six DR-DQ haplotypes were handled as single units for association and clustering, since linkage in the cohort was strong.

What the research found in general, with its limitations: In this cohort, only TCR beta chains were sequenced, and detectable features were limited by the absence of alpha or paired-chain data. According to a later analysis, TCR association rates differed among HLA loci, with DRB1 alleles showing the most associated TCRs and HLA-C alleles showing the fewest. A later genetic analysis associated a missense DCLRE1C variant with V-gene and J-gene trimming of TCR beta chains, and an independent cohort replicated the association. Because counts were too low, about 18 rarely observed V segments, including chromosome 9 orphons, were excluded from the earlier analysis of several hundred of the donors. The study listed 150 to 200 TCR beta chains as associated with cytomegalovirus. According to a later analysis, parvovirus B19, influenza, CMV and Epstein-Barr virus appeared linked to several top co-occurrence clusters. Because some donors lacked HLA typing at each locus, the association tests relied only on the typed subset. An earlier analysis of approximately 540 of the donors showed that most TCR beta V segments appeared in productive rearrangements either about 87% or about 30% of the time, which broadly matched IMGT annotations. A further reported finding was that TCR beta sequences accurately predicted the HLA-A and HLA-B alleles for most subjects in the first cohort. Most TCR sequences were seen in very few donors, while some public TCRs were found in many individuals. Linkage disequilibrium might explain the correlated functional status among segregating V segments, but an unknown experimental factor could not be ruled out. A later analysis associated about 18,000 TCR beta sequences with specific HLA alleles at a false discovery rate of 0.05. CMV serostatus was the only immune exposure information available for the cohort. According to a later genetic analysis, donors in an Asian-associated ancestry cluster had fewer N-insertions in productive TCRs than the approximately 700-donor mean. When HLA alleles, especially DR and DQ, strongly co-occurred, TCR associations were difficult to assign to individual alleles. The presence/absence analyses assumed that sequencing depth was roughly uniform across donors, and that assumption may not be true. Because the 87-base-pair reads could not distinguish some IMGT-functional V segments, including TRBV6-2 and TRBV6-3, those segments were excluded. A cluster of highly shared sequence variants was judged likely to be a technical artifact of the sequencing pipeline. In a later analysis, most CMV-associated TCR beta chains were found to appear HLA-restricted, with HLA associations seemingly driven largely by CMV exposure. A later analysis found that HLA-associated TCR beta chains were more clonally expanded and had lower generation probabilities than equally common non-associated chains. In both the original and validation cohorts, the classifier was reported to diagnose cytomegalovirus status with high specificity and sensitivity. A few of the identified cytomegalovirus-associated TCR beta chains were confirmed in vitro to be specific for cytomegalovirus antigens. The authors suggested that the approach could potentially be extended to other disease states and immunological phenotypes.

The TCR sequence derives from a middle-aged man in good health and CMV-seropositive. Sequencing used PBMCs. The rearranged segments are TRBV2 and TRBJ2-1; 9 bases in the junction line up with TRBD2. The CDR3 is CARTSGYNEQFF. At the DNA level, the sequence is TGTGCCAGGACTAGCGGTTACAATGAGCAGTTCTTC.